Below, 25 T cell receptor beta chains from the same sample are listed, as sequenced in a study of CD8+ T cells in alopecia areata. The treatment is: oral pan-JAK inhibitor, 5-10 mg twice daily. Extracted RNA was reverse transcribed into cDNA, the sequencing template. Sequencing used immunoSEQ multiplex PCR; TCRdb keeps in-frame clones, though not all of them. This sample has 160,000 or so clones, with under 70% found just once. Sequenced material: CD4+ T cells sorted from blood, taken at week 4, from a patient treated with tofacitinib. The receptors derive from a human donor with alopecia areata.

This clone was observed a handful of times. The J gene is TRBJ1-1, the V gene TRBV30; D is uncertain. The germline CDR1 and CDR2 sequences are GTSNPN and SVGIG (reference sequence). V was shortened by 4 bases and J by 4 bases, with 10 bases between the two germline ends. The CDR3 loop spans 12 amino acids. CDR3: CAWTLGFTEAFF. For the CDR3, the DNA is TGTGCCTGGACGCTGGGTTTCACTGAAGCTTTCTTT.

The V gene is TRBV12-5, the J gene TRBJ2-1; TRBD2 is a possible D gene (6 bases). Germline values: CDR1 LGHNT, CDR2 FRNRAP. This CDR3 has 12 residues. Between the trimmed V and J ends, which lost 5 bases and 9 bases, there was a span of 11 bases. CDR3 in amino acids: CASGRESGEQFF. The CDR3, as DNA: TGTGCTAGTGGTCGGGAGAGTGGTGAGCAGTTCTTC.

The chain is built from TRBV27 and TRBJ1-1; D gene ambiguous. CDR3 size: 12 residues. The V and J ends lost 6 bases and 3 bases respectively, with 8 bases between them. The germline gives CDR1 MNHEY, CDR2 SMNVEV (reference sequence). CDR3 in amino acids: CASRAQYTEAFF. DNA of the CDR3: TGTGCCAGCAGAGCACAGTACACTGAAGCTTTCTTT.

As concerns this clone: The same CDR3 also results from other DNA sequences found in this sample. The genes are TRBV30 and TRBJ1-5; possible D gene TRBD1, 5 bases. The CDR3 consists of 13 residues. CDR1 and CDR2 from the germline V gene are GTSNPN and SVGIG (reference sequence). V gave up 1 base and J gave up 4 bases, with 8 bases separating them. CDR3 in amino acids: CAWSAQGNQPQHF. The CDR3 nucleotides are TGTGCCTGGAGTGCGCAGGGTAATCAGCCCCAGCATTTT.

This clone was seen a few times. The chain employs TRBV7-9 and TRBJ2-7; perhaps TRBD1 as D (6 bases). Germline V gives CDR1 SEHNR, CDR2 FQNEAQ (reference sequence). This CDR3 is 16 amino acids long. V was pared by 4 bases and J by 5 bases, with 21 bases between. The CDR3 region has the DNA TGTGCCAGCAGCTCGGGGCTAAGGGGGTCCCTCCACGAGCAGTACTTC. Translation gives CASSSGLRGSLHEQYF.

J is TRBJ1-4 and V is TRBV30; 10 bases are shared with TRBD1. In germline, CDR1 is GTSNPN, CDR2 SVGIG (reference sequence). CDR3 length: 12 amino acids. The V and J ends lost 5 bases and 8 bases, in that order; junction bases with no gene match: 2. For the CDR3, the DNA is TGTGCCTGGGGGACAGGGGAAGAAAAACTGTTTTTT. This gives the protein CAWGTGEEKLFF.

The gene calls are TRBV6-5 and TRBJ2-7; D gene unclear. This CDR3 has 13 residues. Germline CDR1 MNHEY, CDR2 SVGAGI. Trimming shortened V by 5 bases and J by 3 bases, and 11 bases separated the two germline ends. In DNA form, the CDR3 reads TGTGCCAGCAGTGCTTATCTAATCTACGAGCAGTACTTC. The encoded protein is CASSAYLIYEQYF.

This clone was seen more than once but under ten times. V gene TRBV25-1 combines with J gene TRBJ2-2, with D possibly matching TRBD1 (6 bases). The CDR3 has 16 amino acids. The ends were cut back, 0 bases at V and 4 bases at J, with 12 bases in the middle. Germline loops: CDR1 MGHDK, CDR2 SYGVNS. The CDR3 sequence is CASSEYTGISTGELFF. The CDR3 DNA reads TGTGCCAGCAGTGAATATACAGGGATCAGCACCGGGGAGCTGTTTTTT. The full variable domain, with the rest looked up from reference TRBV25-1 and TRBJ2-2, is EADIYQTPRYLVIGTGKKITLECSQTMGHDKMYWYQQDPGMELHLIHYSYGVNSTEKGDLSSESTVSRIRTEHFPLTLESARPSHTSQYLCASSEYTGISTGELFFGEGSRLTVL.

In its sample, this clone was seen a few times. The rearrangement links TRBV29-1 to TRBJ1-1, with 9 bases fitting TRBD1. The CDR3 sequence is 13 residues long. J lost 1 base, V lost 6 bases, and 3 bases had no gene match. Looked up from germline, CDR1 is SQVTM and CDR2 is ANQGSEA. The CDR3: CSVKTGGNTEAFF. In DNA, the CDR3 is TGCAGCGTGAAGACAGGGGGGAACACTGAAGCTTTCTTT.

This chain uses TRBV29-1 with TRBJ1-1; TRBD1 aligns across 7 bases. This CDR3 is built from 14 residues. CDR1 SQVTM and CDR2 ANQGSEA come from the germline V gene. The V segment lost 4 bases and the J segment 1 base; nucleotides outside the gene matches: 6. The CDR3 nucleotides are TGCAGCGTTGGAATGGCAGGGGGGAACACTGAAGCTTTCTTT. Its translation is CSVGMAGGNTEAFF.

This clone was seen a few times. This chain links TRBV6-6 with TRBJ1-5; 9 bases align to TRBD1. Germline values: CDR1 MNHNY, CDR2 SVGAGI (reference sequence). The CDR3 consists of 14 residues. V trimming: 7 bases; J trimming: 6 bases; junction bases outside the gene matches: 7. The CDR3 nucleotides read TGTGCCAGCACTCTGGACAGGGGAGGTCAGCCCCAGCATTTT. The encoded protein is CASTLDRGGQPQHF.

The chain recombines TRBV6-5 with TRBJ2-7; 8 positions agree with TRBD1. Per the germline V gene, CDR1 is MNHEY and CDR2 is SVGAGI. The CDR3 runs 13 residues. V lost 6 bases to trimming and J lost 5 bases; unmatched junction nucleotides: 6. The CDR3 region has the DNA TGTGCCAGCAGATATCCAGGGGGCGACGAGCAGTACTTC. It encodes CASRYPGGDEQYF.

This clone appeared a single time. The J gene is TRBJ2-3, the V gene TRBV29-1, with 9 bases identical to TRBD2. Germline CDR1 and CDR2: SQVTM and ANQGSEA. The CDR3 is made up of 14 amino acids. The ends lost 2 bases at V and 0 bases at J; junction bases unmatched: 0. CDR3 coding DNA: TGCAGCGTTGAAAGCGGGGGGAGCACAGATACGCAGTATTTT. Amino acids: CSVESGGSTDTQYF.

The chain recombines TRBV29-1 with TRBJ1-1; 7 bases align to TRBD1. CDR3 length equals 14 residues. Per the germline V gene, CDR1 is SQVTM and CDR2 is ANQGSEA. V shed 3 bases, J shed 1 base, and the junction held 5 bases outside the gene matches. DNA for the CDR3: TGCAGCGTTGAGAAGGGACAGCCGAACACTGAAGCTTTCTTT. This translates into CSVEKGQPNTEAFF.

V is TRBV14 and J is TRBJ2-1, with 8 positions matching TRBD2. J lost 5 bases, V lost 4 bases, and 10 bases had no gene match. This CDR3 comprises 16 residues. Germline values: CDR1 SGHDN, CDR2 FVKESK. The CDR3 DNA reads as TGTGCCAGCAGCCCCCGGGGGGGGCCTAGCCACAATGAGCAGTTCTTC. It yields the protein CASSPRGGPSHNEQFF.

The chain employs TRBV5-4 and TRBJ2-5, with D perhaps matching TRBD1 or TRBD2 (5 bases each). This CDR3 is 16 amino acids long. The germline gives CDR1 SGHNT, CDR2 YYREEE (reference sequence). Trimming removed 0 bases from V and 4 bases from J, with 16 bases in between. CDR3 sequence (DNA): TGTGCCAGCAGCTTGGAACCCAGGGTAGGGAGAGAGACCCAGTACTTC. It encodes CASSLEPRVGRETQYF.

This chain links TRBV7-2 with TRBJ2-7, with a tentative D call TRBD1 (6 bases). The CDR3 runs 13 residues. Per germline, CDR1 SGHTA and CDR2 FQGNSA. V lost 5 bases and J lost 6, with 14 bases in between. In nucleotides, the CDR3 is TGTGCCAGCAGCCCCGTGGGGGCGGGCGAGCAGTACTTC. Its protein product is CASSPVGAGEQYF.

Ten or more counts support this clone. The V and J genes are TRBV7-8 and TRBJ1-5; no clear D. CDR1 and CDR2 (germline): SGHVS, FQNEAQ. The CDR3 is made up of 14 amino acids. Trimming pared 2 bases from V and 1 base from J, leaving 6 bases between. CDR3 in amino acids: CASSLSDSNQPQHF. In nucleotides, the CDR3 is TGTGCCAGCAGCTTATCGGACAGCAATCAGCCCCAGCATTTT.

This chain joins TRBV30 and TRBJ2-5; possibly TRBD1 or TRBD2 for D (5 bases each). V was trimmed by 3 bases and J by 2 bases, leaving 13 bases between them. The CDR3 contains 14 residues. In germline, CDR1 is GTSNPN, CDR2 SVGIG (reference sequence). CDR3 nucleotide sequence: TGTGCCTGGAGCCGAGGGGCAGCTCAAGAGACCCAGTACTTC. Residues: CAWSRGAAQETQYF.

V usage is TRBV12-5 and J usage is TRBJ2-4; D gene ambiguous. The CDR3 runs 15 residues. Germline V gene sequence: CDR1 LGHNT, CDR2 FRNRAP. Trimming removed 1 base from V and 5 bases from J, with 12 bases in between. This CDR3 is CASGLGGVGQNIQYF. CDR3 nucleotides: TGTGCTAGTGGTTTGGGGGGTGTAGGGCAAAACATTCAGTACTTC.

J is TRBJ1-4 and V is TRBV30; D gene uncertain. Trimming took off 0 bases at V and 5 bases at J, with 7 bases between the two ends. The CDR3 runs to 13 residues. The V gene's germline CDR1 is GTSNPN and CDR2 SVGIG (reference sequence). The CDR3 region is CAWSVRLNEKLFF. The CDR3 DNA reads as TGTGCCTGGAGTGTACGGTTAAATGAAAAACTGTTTTTT.

The gene calls are TRBV6-6 and TRBJ1-1; TRBD1 aligns across 7 bases. The CDR3 has 14 residues. The J segment lost 4 bases and the V segment lost 5 bases, leaving 7 bases of the junction unmatched. The germline V gene encodes CDR1 MNHNY and CDR2 SVGAGI (reference sequence). CDR3 residues: CASSHPGQFTEAFF. The CDR3 nucleotides read TGTGCCAGCAGTCACCCGGGACAGTTCACTGAAGCTTTCTTT.

This chain joins TRBV4-1 and TRBJ2-3; D call uncertain. There are 15 residues in the CDR3. The V end lost 1 base, the J end lost 4 bases, and 12 bases lay between the germline ends. The germline V gene has CDR1 MGHRA and CDR2 YSYEKL. This chain's CDR3 is CASSQGWITADTQYF. CDR3 nucleotides: TGCGCCAGCAGCCAAGGGTGGATCACGGCAGATACGCAGTATTTT.

The rearrangement uses TRBV11-2 and TRBJ2-1; D unclear. Between the trimmed V and J ends, which lost 6 bases and 4 bases, there was a span of 10 bases. This CDR3 has 13 residues. Looked up from germline, CDR1 is SGHAT and CDR2 is FQNNGV. CDR3: CASSKSRYNEQFF. Here the CDR3 DNA reads TGTGCCAGCAGTAAAAGCAGATACAATGAGCAGTTCTTC.

This chain connects TRBV5-1 to TRBJ1-6; no clear D gene. This CDR3 has 14 amino acids. V lost 0 bases and J lost 6, with 7 bases in between. The germline CDR1 and CDR2 sequences are SGHRS and YFSETQ. Written as DNA, the CDR3 is TGCGCCAGCAGCTTGGATCCGGGTAATTCACCCCTCCACTTT. Amino acids: CASSLDPGNSPLHF.